The 23 T cell receptor beta chains presented below share a single source sample, sequenced in a study of memory CD4+ T cells and cytomegalovirus serostatus. The sort gate was single viable CD3+CD4+CD8-CD45RO+ cells for memory CD4+ T cells. Assay: immunoSEQ multiplex PCR; the TCRdb copy retains only in-frame clones and omits some. Seen here are about 80,000 clones, over 80% observed once, and the top ten hold nearly 0.8%. What was sequenced was memory CD4+ T cells from blood. The source of these receptors is an adult in good health and CMV-seronegative.

This clone has a handful of counts. The sample carries other DNA sequences with the same CDR3. This chain joins TRBV7-9 and TRBJ1-5, with 11 bases aligning to TRBD1. Germline CDR1 is SEHNR and CDR2 is FQNEAQ (reference sequence). The CDR3 runs to 15 residues. The J segment lost 4 bases and the V segment lost 5 bases, leaving 4 bases of the junction unmatched. CDR3 DNA sequence: TGTGCCAGCAGCACCGGGACAGGGGGGAATCAGCCCCAGCATTTT. It translates to CASSTGTGGNQPQHF.

This clone is a singleton in its sample. The genes are TRBV5-1 and TRBJ2-7; D unclear. Trimming took 3 bases from V and 4 from J, leaving 11 bases between them. CDR1 is SGHRS and CDR2 is YFSETQ in the germline V gene. This CDR3 contains 13 residues. For the CDR3, the DNA is TGCGCCAGCAGCTGGGCAGCTAATTACGAGCAGTACTTC. Its translation is CASSWAANYEQYF.

The CDR3 sequence is CASSILAQETQYF. The CDR3 nucleotides are TGTGCCAGTAGTATACTAGCCCAAGAGACCCAGTACTTC. The chain combines TRBV19 with TRBJ2-5, with D tentatively TRBD2 (5 bases). This CDR3 contains 13 residues. V lost 2 bases, J lost 1 base, and 5 bases lay in between. The germline V gene has CDR1 LNHDA and CDR2 SQIVND (reference sequence).

V gene TRBV6-4 combines with J gene TRBJ1-1, with 7 bases fitting TRBD1. After removal of 2 bases from V and 9 bases from J, the junction contained 9 bases not matched to a gene. The V gene's germline CDR1 is MRHNA and CDR2 SNTAGT. The length of the CDR3 is 14 residues. This CDR3 is CASSDLPTGSKAFF. CDR3 nucleotides: TGTGCCAGCAGTGACCTACCGACAGGGAGCAAAGCTTTCTTT.

The chain uses TRBV30 and TRBJ1-2; D gene ambiguous. Deletions cut 1 base from V and 8 bases from J, with 17 bases between. The length of the CDR3 is 14 residues. The germline V gene has CDR1 GTSNPN and CDR2 SVGIG (reference sequence). For the CDR3, the DNA is TGTGCCTGGAGTGCCACCCTCGGCGAGTCGGGCTACACCTTC. This gives the protein CAWSATLGESGYTF.

The chain couples TRBV5-6 to TRBJ2-1; TRBD2 might be the D (6 bases). V was cut by 4 bases and J by 12 bases, with 11 bases left in between. Germline assignment: CDR1 SGHDT and CDR2 YYEEEE. The CDR3 is 11 amino acids. As DNA, the CDR3 is TGTGCCAGCAGCCGGGGGACGGGGCAGTTCTTC. It translates to CASSRGTGQFF.

The chain combines TRBV7-9 with TRBJ2-5; D may match TRBD1 or TRBD2 (7 bases each). The CDR3 contains 14 residues. CDR1 and CDR2 (germline): SEHNR, FQNEAQ (reference sequence). The germline V and J ends were trimmed by 4 bases and 5 bases, with 14 bases remaining between them. CDR3 residues: CASSSQGGEETQYF. As DNA, the CDR3 is TGTGCCAGCAGCTCCCAGGGGGGGGAGGAGACCCAGTACTTC.

The chain is built from TRBV7-2 and TRBJ1-6; a possible D gene is TRBD1 (5 bases). The V end was cut by 1 base, the J end by 9 bases, with 16 bases between. This CDR3 spans 16 amino acids. The V gene's germline CDR1 is SGHTA and CDR2 FQGNSA. The CDR3 DNA sequence: TGTGCCAGCAGCTTAGAACAGGACGGGAAGGGTTCACCCCTCCACTTT. It yields the protein CASSLEQDGKGSPLHF.

This clone was counted a few times. The DNA of the CDR3 is TGTGCCAGCAGGCCCAGGGGGCTCAATCAGCCCCAGCATTTT. As protein: CASRPRGLNQPQHF. The chain joins TRBV6-6 to TRBJ1-5; TRBD1 aligns across 8 bases. The CDR3 consists of 14 residues. Germline lookup yields CDR1 MNHNY and CDR2 SVGAGI (reference sequence). Trimming cost V 6 bases and J 3 bases; bases outside gene matches: 4.

The rearrangement joins TRBV28 to TRBJ1-5; D is possibly TRBD1 (6 bases). The germline gives CDR1 MDHEN, CDR2 SYDVKM. This CDR3 is built from 14 residues. V was shortened by 5 bases and J by 6 bases, with 14 bases between the two germline ends. DNA for the CDR3: TGTGCCAGCAGTCATGGACAGTCCGCTCAGCCCCAGCATTTT. Protein product: CASSHGQSAQPQHF.

The chain is built from TRBV6-6 and TRBJ1-3; D remains unclear. Germline CDR1 is MNHNY and CDR2 is SVGAGI (reference sequence). The CDR3 covers 13 residues. V was clipped by 8 bases and J by 0 bases, with 8 bases between them. The CDR3 reads CASLETSGNTIYF. The CDR3 DNA reads TGTGCCAGCCTCGAGACCTCTGGAAACACCATATATTTT.

The chain couples TRBV5-6 to TRBJ2-4; D is unclear. The V gene's germline CDR1 is SGHDT and CDR2 YYEEEE. V was clipped by 0 bases and J by 0 bases, with 4 bases between them. CDR3 length equals 14 residues. This CDR3 reads CASSLGSAKNIQYF. In DNA form, the CDR3 reads TGTGCCAGCAGCTTGGGGTCAGCCAAAAACATTCAGTACTTC.

This clone has just a few counts. The chain uses TRBV11-2 and TRBJ1-2; 8 bases align to TRBD1. CDR1 is SGHAT, CDR2 FQNNGV, per germline. Germline trimming cut 5 bases from V and 5 bases from J; bases unmatched to any gene: 7. The CDR3 contains 14 residues. DNA for the CDR3: TGTGCCAGCAGCCCTCGGGACAGGAGTTATGGCTACACCTTC. This encodes CASSPRDRSYGYTF. Based on the CDR3 plus reference TRBV11-2 and TRBJ1-2, the full variable domain is EAGVAQSPRYKIIEKRQSVAFWCNPISGHATLYWYQQILGQGPKLLIQFQNNGVVDDSQLPKDRFSAERLKGVDSTLKIQPAKLEDSAVYLCASSPRDRSYGYTFGSGTRLTVV.

The chain joins TRBV30 to TRBJ2-4; tentatively, D is TRBD2 (7 bases). The CDR3 loop spans 17 amino acids. CDR1 GTSNPN and CDR2 SVGIG come from the germline V gene (reference sequence). The V gene lost 0 bases and the J gene lost 2 bases, with 17 bases spanning the gap. The CDR3, as DNA: TGTGCCTGGAGTGTACTTCGAGGGGGGGCCTCCAAAAACATTCAGTACTTC. Its translation: CAWSVLRGGASKNIQYF.

The chain has TRBV7-9 and TRBJ1-5; the D gene is possibly TRBD1 (5 bases). Germline V lookup: CDR1 SEHNR, CDR2 FQNEAQ (reference sequence). The CDR3 contains 14 residues. Trimming shortened V by 5 bases and J by 6 bases, and 14 bases separated the two germline ends. Here the CDR3 DNA reads TGTGCCAGCAGCCCTGGGGCAGGTGGTCAGCCCCAGCATTTT. It translates to CASSPGAGGQPQHF.

The chain couples TRBV5-1 to TRBJ2-7; 7 bases align to TRBD2. The CDR3 is 15 amino acids. The V gene's germline CDR1 is SGHRS and CDR2 YFSETQ. With V trimmed by 2 bases and J by 2 bases, 7 bases remained unmatched. CDR3 in amino acids: CASSLEAGRTYEQYF. As DNA, the CDR3 is TGCGCCAGCAGCTTAGAAGCGGGGAGAACCTACGAGCAGTACTTC.

The chain uses TRBV2 and TRBJ1-5, with 8 nucleotides matching TRBD1. Losses at the gene ends were 2 bases for V and 6 bases for J; bases not matched to a gene: 6. Germline loops: CDR1 SNHLY, CDR2 FYNNEI. The CDR3 is made up of 15 amino acids. CDR3 DNA: TGTGCCAGCAGTGAAACTACAGGGGGTAGTCAGCCCCAGCATTTT. This encodes CASSETTGGSQPQHF. Filled out from reference TRBV2 and TRBJ1-5, the complete variable domain reads EPEVTQTPSHQVTQMGQEVILRCVPISNHLYFYWYRQILGQKVEFLVSFYNNEISEKSEIFDDQFSVERPDGSNFTLKIRSTKLEDSAMYFCASSETTGGSQPQHFGDGTRLSIL.

The chain is built from TRBV11-2 and TRBJ1-2; 7 nucleotides agree with TRBD1. CDR1 and CDR2 (germline): SGHAT, FQNNGV. The CDR3 is 15 amino acids. The J segment lost 7 bases and the V segment lost 5 bases, leaving 13 bases of the junction unmatched. The CDR3 nucleotides read TGTGCCAGCAGCCCCCTCCGAGACAGGGTTGTTGGCTACACCTTC. It codes for CASSPLRDRVVGYTF.

J is TRBJ2-3 and V is TRBV27; TRBD1 is a possible D gene (5 bases). Germline V lookup: CDR1 MNHEY, CDR2 SMNVEV (reference sequence). This CDR3 is built from 14 residues. V lost 7 bases to trimming and J lost 2 bases, with 13 bases between them. The CDR3 DNA is TGTGCCAGCAATCAGCAGGGCATCACAGATACGCAGTATTTT. This gives the protein CASNQQGITDTQYF.

The CDR3 coding sequence is TGTGCCAGCTCACCACCCTCTGGGGCGGTCTACACAGATACGCAGTATTTT. The encoded protein is CASSPPSGAVYTDTQYF. J is TRBJ2-3 and V is TRBV18, with D possibly matching TRBD1 (5 bases). With 0 bases removed from V and 2 bases from J, the gap between germline ends came to 15 bases. The CDR3 runs 17 residues. The V gene's germline CDR1 is KGHSH and CDR2 LQKENI.

In this sample, this clone turned up a few times. The chain joins TRBV5-1 to TRBJ1-1; the match to TRBD1 covers 11 bases. CDR3 length: 16 residues. Germline V gives CDR1 SGHRS, CDR2 YFSETQ. The V segment lost 4 bases and the J segment 7 bases; nucleotides outside the gene matches: 12. The CDR3, as DNA: TGCGCCAGCAGCCTGACCGGGACAGGGGGGAGAGATGAAGCTTTCTTT. The encoded protein is CASSLTGTGGRDEAFF.

The CDR3 loop is CASSLGGTDTQYF. In DNA form, the CDR3 reads TGCGCCAGCAGCTTGGGGGGCACAGATACGCAGTATTTT. The chain has TRBV5-1 and TRBJ2-3; D is unclear. CDR1 and CDR2 from the germline V gene are SGHRS and YFSETQ. This CDR3 is 13 amino acids long. V was cut by 0 bases and J by 1 base, with 3 bases left in between.

This sequence joins TRBV25-1 and TRBJ2-4; tentatively, D is TRBD1 (6 bases). The CDR3 runs to 15 residues. From germline, CDR1 is MGHDK and CDR2 SYGVNS. The V end was cut by 3 bases, the J end by 0 bases, with 9 bases between. CDR3 bases: TGTGCCAGCAGTGACACAGGGATAGCCAAAAACATTCAGTACTTC. Encoded protein: CASSDTGIAKNIQYF. The whole variable domain, remainder taken from reference TRBV25-1 and TRBJ2-4, is EADIYQTPRYLVIGTGKKITLECSQTMGHDKMYWYQQDPGMELHLIHYSYGVNSTEKGDLSSESTVSRIRTEHFPLTLESARPSHTSQYLCASSDTGIAKNIQYFGAGTRLSVL.